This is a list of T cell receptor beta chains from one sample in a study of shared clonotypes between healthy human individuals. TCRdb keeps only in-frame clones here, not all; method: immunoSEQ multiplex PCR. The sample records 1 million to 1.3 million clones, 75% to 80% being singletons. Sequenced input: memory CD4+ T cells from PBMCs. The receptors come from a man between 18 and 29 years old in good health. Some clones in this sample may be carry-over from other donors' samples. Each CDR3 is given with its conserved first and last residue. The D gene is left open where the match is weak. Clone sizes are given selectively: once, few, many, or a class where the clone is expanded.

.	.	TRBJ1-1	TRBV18	CASSPLDQSGGGTEAFF	TGTGCCAGCTCACCGCTCGACCAGTCAGGAGGAGGGACTGAAGCTTTCTTT
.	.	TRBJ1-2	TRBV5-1	CASRNDPGINYGYTF	TGCGCCAGCAGAAATGACCCAGGCATTAACTATGGCTACACCTTC
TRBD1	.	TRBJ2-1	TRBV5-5	CASSLAGKGAISEQFF	TGTGCCAGCAGCTTGGCCGGGAAGGGGGCTATTTCTGAGCAGTTCTTC
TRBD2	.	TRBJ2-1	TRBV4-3	CASSQGSGRVNNEQFF	TGCGCCAGCAGCCAAGGCAGCGGGAGGGTTAATAATGAGCAGTTCTTC
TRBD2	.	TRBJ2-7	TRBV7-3	CASSSGTSGSKVYF	TGTGCCAGCAGCTCCGGGACTAGCGGGAGTAAGGTGTACTTC
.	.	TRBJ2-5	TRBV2	CASSESPSQTQYF	TGTGCCAGCAGTGAATCCCCGAGTCAGACCCAGTACTTC
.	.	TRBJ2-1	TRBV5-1	CASSIQTGNNEQFF	TGCGCCAGCAGCATACAGACTGGAAACAATGAGCAGTTCTTC
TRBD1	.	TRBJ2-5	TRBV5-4	CASSSTGGRGETQYF	TGTGCCAGCAGCTCAACAGGGGGCCGCGGTGAGACCCAGTACTTC
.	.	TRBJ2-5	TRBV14	CASSPSRVGETQYF	TGTGCCAGCAGCCCGTCTAGGGTGGGAGAGACCCAGTACTTC
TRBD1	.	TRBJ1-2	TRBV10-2	CASTPTGVERLGYTF	TGCGCCAGCACTCCAACAGGGGTGGAAAGGCTGGGCTACACCTTC
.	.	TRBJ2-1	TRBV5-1	CASKGNPTEYNEQFF	TGCGCCAGCAAAGGGAACCCGACAGAATACAATGAGCAGTTCTTC
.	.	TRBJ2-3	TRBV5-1	CASSRLPSGNTDTQYF	TGCGCCAGCAGCCGCCTCCCCAGCGGTAACACAGATACGCAGTATTTT
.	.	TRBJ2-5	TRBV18	CASSLTDTEETQYF	TGTGCCAGCTCACTCACGGACACGGAAGAGACCCAGTACTTC
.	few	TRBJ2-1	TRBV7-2	CASSLGTYNEQFF	TGTGCCAGCAGCCTAGGGACCTACAATGAGCAGTTCTTC
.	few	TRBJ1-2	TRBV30	CAWSPNLGDGYTF	TGTGCCTGGAGTCCCAACCTTGGGGATGGCTACACCTTC
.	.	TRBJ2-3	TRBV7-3	CASSLGRGGERTDTQYF	TGTGCCAGCAGCTTGGGTAGGGGTGGGGAGCGCACAGATACGCAGTATTTT
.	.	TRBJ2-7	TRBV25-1	CASSGIGGYEQYF	TGTGCCAGCAGTGGGATTGGGGGCTACGAGCAGTACTTC
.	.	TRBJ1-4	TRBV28	CASLRGRTNEKLFF	TGTGCCAGCCTGCGTGGGAGGACAAATGAAAAACTGTTTTTT
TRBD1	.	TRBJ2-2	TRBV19	CASSRGGLNTGELFF	TGTGCCAGTAGTAGAGGGGGCCTGAACACCGGGGAGCTGTTTTTT
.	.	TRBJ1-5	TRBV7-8	CASSLARGGSVSNQPQHF	TGTGCCAGCAGCTTAGCGCGGGGGGGCTCTGTGAGCAATCAGCCCCAGCATTTT
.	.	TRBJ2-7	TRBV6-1	CASSEGGFSYEQYF	TGTGCCAGCAGTGAAGGTGGTTTTTCCTACGAGCAGTACTTC
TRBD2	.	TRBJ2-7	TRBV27	CASSPQGGTSGSQYF	TGTGCCAGCAGTCCCCAGGGCGGGACTAGCGGGAGTCAGTACTTC
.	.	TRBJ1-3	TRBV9	CASGMEPGNTIYF	TGTGCCAGCGGGATGGAGCCTGGAAACACCATATATTTT
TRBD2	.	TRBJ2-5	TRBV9	CASSPGKREALQETQYF	TGTGCCAGCAGCCCCGGGAAGCGGGAGGCCCTCCAAGAGACCCAGTACTTC
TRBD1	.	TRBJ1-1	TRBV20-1	CRYRGNTEAFF	TGCAGGTACAGGGGGAACACTGAAGCTTTCTTT
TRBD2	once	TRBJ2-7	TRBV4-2	CARHGTSGNFSYEQYF	TGTGCCAGGCACGGGACTAGCGGAAATTTCTCCTACGAGCAGTACTTC
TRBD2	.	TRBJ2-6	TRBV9	CASSGLAGLSGANVLTF	TGTGCCAGCAGCGGACTAGCGGGGCTCTCTGGGGCCAACGTCCTGACTTTC
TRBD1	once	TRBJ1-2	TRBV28	CASSPGTGKFGYTF	TGTGCCAGCAGTCCCGGGACAGGGAAATTTGGCTACACCTTC
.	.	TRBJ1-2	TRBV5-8	CASSLAWVSGYTF	TGTGCCAGCAGCTTGGCGTGGGTTTCTGGCTACACCTTC
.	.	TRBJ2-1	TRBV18	CASSPEDAGSYNEQFF	TGTGCCAGCTCACCAGAGGACGCGGGATCCTACAATGAGCAGTTCTTC
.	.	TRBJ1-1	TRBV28	CASSLVGTEAFF	TGTGCCAGCAGTTTAGTGGGGACTGAAGCTTTCTTT
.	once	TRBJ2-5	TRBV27	CASTVGRHETQYF	TGTGCCAGCACAGTGGGACGTCACGAGACCCAGTACTTC
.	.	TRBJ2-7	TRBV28	CASQLYSFRREQYF	TGTGCCAGCCAACTTTACTCCTTCCGCCGCGAGCAGTACTTC
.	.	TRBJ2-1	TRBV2	CASSEGSPKAFF	TGTGCCAGCAGTGAAGGGTCGCCGAAGGCCTTCTTC
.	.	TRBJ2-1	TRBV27	CASRSVSNEQFF	TGTGCCAGCAGATCAGTGTCTAATGAGCAGTTCTTC
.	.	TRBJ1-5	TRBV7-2	CASSLGTHQPQHF	TGTGCCAGCAGCTTAGGGACCCATCAGCCCCAGCATTTT
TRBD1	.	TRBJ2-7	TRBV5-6	CASSRLTGVGHEQYF	TGTGCCAGCAGCAGACTAACAGGGGTAGGGCACGAGCAGTACTTC
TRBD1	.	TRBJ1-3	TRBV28	CASSTGQGAPTGNTIYF	TGTGCCAGCAGTACTGGACAGGGGGCGCCGACTGGAAACACCATATATTTT
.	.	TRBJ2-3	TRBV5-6	CASSLRDWGTDTQYF	TGTGCCAGCAGCTTGCGGGACTGGGGCACAGATACGCAGTATTTT
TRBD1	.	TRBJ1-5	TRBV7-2	CASSQGTGGLRPQHF	TGTGCCAGCAGCCAAGGGACAGGGGGCTTGAGGCCCCAGCATTTT
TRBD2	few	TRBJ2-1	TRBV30	CAWSVPSGAHHEQFF	TGTGCCTGGAGTGTACCTAGCGGGGCCCATCATGAGCAGTTCTTC
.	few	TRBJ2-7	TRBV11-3	CASSSDSEQYF	TGTGCCAGCAGCTCGGACAGCGAGCAGTACTTC
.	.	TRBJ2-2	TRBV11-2	CASSLVTPSTGELFF	TGTGCCAGCAGCTTAGTCACTCCGAGCACCGGGGAGCTGTTTTTT